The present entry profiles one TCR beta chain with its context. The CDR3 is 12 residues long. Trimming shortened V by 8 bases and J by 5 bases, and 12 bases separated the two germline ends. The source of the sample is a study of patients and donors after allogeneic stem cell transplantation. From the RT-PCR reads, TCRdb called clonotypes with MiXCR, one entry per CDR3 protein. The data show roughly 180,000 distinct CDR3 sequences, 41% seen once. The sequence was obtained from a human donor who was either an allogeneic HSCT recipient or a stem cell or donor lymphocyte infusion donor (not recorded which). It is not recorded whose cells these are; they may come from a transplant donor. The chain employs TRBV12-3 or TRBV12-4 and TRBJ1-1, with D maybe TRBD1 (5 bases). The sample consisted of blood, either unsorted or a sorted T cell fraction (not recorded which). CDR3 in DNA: TGTGCCAGCCTCAGGGTGTCGACTGAAGCTTTCTTT. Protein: CASLRVSTEAFF.